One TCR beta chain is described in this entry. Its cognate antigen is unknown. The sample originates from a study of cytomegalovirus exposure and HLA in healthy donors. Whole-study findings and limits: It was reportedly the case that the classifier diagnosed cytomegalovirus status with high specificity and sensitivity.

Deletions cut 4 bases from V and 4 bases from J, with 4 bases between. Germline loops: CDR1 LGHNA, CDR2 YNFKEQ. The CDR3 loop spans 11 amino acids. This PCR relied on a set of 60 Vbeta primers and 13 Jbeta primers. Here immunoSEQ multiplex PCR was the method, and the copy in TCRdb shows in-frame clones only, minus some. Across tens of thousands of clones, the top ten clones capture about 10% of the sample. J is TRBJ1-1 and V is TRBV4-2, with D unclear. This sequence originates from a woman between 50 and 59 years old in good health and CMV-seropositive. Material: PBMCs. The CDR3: CASSRGTEAFF. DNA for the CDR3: TGTGCCAGCAGCCGCGGCACTGAAGCTTTCTTT.